A single T cell receptor beta chain is shown here with its context. Germline assignment: CDR1 LNHNV and CDR2 YYDKDF (reference sequence). Trimming pared 11 bases from V and 2 bases from J, leaving 13 bases between. This CDR3 has 13 residues. Sequencing used immunoSEQ multiplex PCR; TCRdb keeps in-frame clones, though not all of them. The sample lists around 92,000 clones; 90% to 95% were seen once. The data derive from a study of OX40 agonist ivuxolimab in advanced cancers. The material was CD4+ or CD8+ T cells sorted from blood, obtained in a trial of the OX40 agonist ivuxolimab. The sequence was collected from an adult with an advanced solid tumor such as melanoma, head and neck, liver or kidney cancer. The chain has TRBV15 and TRBJ1-3; maybe TRBD1 (5 bases). The CDR3 is CASQEGPGNTIYF. Written as DNA, the CDR3 is TGTGCCTCCCAGGAGGGGCCTGGAAACACCATATATTTT. The variable domain in full, completed from reference TRBV15 and TRBJ1-3, reads DAMVIQNPRYQVTQFGKPVTLSCSQTLNHNVMYWYQQKSSQAPKLLFHYYDKDFNNEADTPDNFQSRRPNTSFCFLDIRSPGLGDTAMYLCASQEGPGNTIYFGEGSWLTVV.